The 6 T cell receptor beta chains below come from one sample, sequenced in a study of T cell responses to AZD1222 COVID-19 vaccine. TCRdb keeps only in-frame clones here, not all; method: immunoSEQ multiplex PCR. This sample has over 85,000 clones; almost 85% occur once, and the top ten carry about 15%. Sequenced here: peripheral blood, sampled on day 0 of AZD1222 vaccination. The receptor set was obtained from an adult in good health.

Only one count was recorded for this clone. The gene calls are TRBV2 and TRBJ2-2; TRBD1 agrees at 8 bases. Per germline, CDR1 SNHLY and CDR2 FYNNEI. V shed 6 bases, J shed 6 bases, and the junction held 3 bases outside the gene matches. This CDR3 contains 13 residues. The CDR3 nucleotides are TGTGCCAGCAGGGAACAGGGGGCCGGGGAGCTGTTTTTT. This sequence encodes CASREQGAGELFF.

The sample holds one count of this clone. The chain carries TRBV9 and TRBJ1-1, with 9 bases matching TRBD1. CDR1 and CDR2 from the germline V gene are SGDLS and YYNGEE. After removal of 0 bases from V and 4 bases from J, the junction contained 1 base not matched to a gene. The CDR3 contains 14 residues. CDR3 coding DNA: TGTGCCAGCAGCGTAGGGACAGGGGCCACTGAAGCTTTCTTT. It codes for CASSVGTGATEAFF.

The chain recombines TRBV28 with TRBJ2-7; D is undetermined. The ends were cut back, 1 base at V and 6 bases at J, with 13 bases in the middle. The CDR3 has 14 residues. Per germline, CDR1 MDHEN and CDR2 SYDVKM. The CDR3 loop reads CASSLSRARREQYF. DNA of the CDR3: TGTGCCAGCAGTTTATCCCGGGCGAGGCGCGAGCAGTACTTC.

The chain has TRBV10-3 and TRBJ1-2; TRBD1 matches 7 bases. V lost 3 bases and J lost 6; bases outside the gene matches: 7. Germline-derived CDR1 and CDR2 are ENHRY and SYGVKD. The CDR3 totals 14 residues. CDR3: CAISDMGTGDGYTF. The CDR3 nucleotides read TGTGCCATCAGTGACATGGGTACAGGGGATGGCTACACCTTC.

V and J are TRBV7-3 and TRBJ2-2; maybe TRBD1 (6 bases). The CDR3 has 15 amino acids. V lost 2 bases and J lost 1, with 8 bases in between. Germline assignment: CDR1 SGHTA and CDR2 FQGTGA. The CDR3 coding sequence is TGTGCCAGCAGCTTAGCAGGGGTGAACACCGGGGAGCTGTTTTTT. Protein: CASSLAGVNTGELFF.

The V call is TRBV7-2, the J call TRBJ1-5, with 9 bases lining up with TRBD1. CDR3 size: 15 residues. The J segment lost 6 bases and the V segment lost 3 bases, leaving 6 bases of the junction unmatched. Germline CDR1 reads SGHTA; CDR2 reads FQGNSA. The CDR3 nucleotides read TGTGCCAGCAGCTTGGGACAGGGAGGGGCTCAGCCCCAGCATTTT. Amino acid sequence: CASSLGQGGAQPQHF.